This T cell receptor (beta chain) was captured in a study of cytomegalovirus exposure and HLA in healthy donors. CDR1 is SGHNT, CDR2 YYREEE, per germline (reference sequence). This CDR3 is built from 14 residues. Losses at the gene ends were 10 bases for V and 4 bases for J; bases not matched to a gene: 10. Assay used: immunoSEQ multiplex PCR; TCRdb lists only in-frame clones, some missing. The table lists approximately 170,000 clones, around 85% of them singletons, with 16% in the top ten. Notes on the study in general: The study flagged some 170 TCR beta chains as cytomegalovirus-associated. Subsequent analysis showed first-cohort TCR clusters tending to co-occur in 120 validation repertoires.

A remark on this clone: The antigen remains unidentified.

The sample consisted of PBMCs. The rearrangement joins TRBV5-4 to TRBJ2-3, with 9 bases identical to TRBD1. This TCR was sampled from a man aged 18 to 30 in good health and CMV-seropositive. The CDR3 sequence: CAGKTGGEADTQYF. The CDR3 DNA reads as TGTGCCGGTAAAACAGGGGGCGAAGCAGATACGCAGTATTTT.